This TCR beta chain was identified in a study of response to subunit inactivated influenza vaccine. Whole-study findings and limits: The authors suggested that few new T cells are recruited per seasonal influenza vaccination.

This clonotype was counted a few times. The antigen remains unidentified. TCRdb recomputed calls from the RT-PCR reads with MiXCR, one row per CDR3 protein. Of over 400,000 distinct CDR3 sequences in the sample, under 15% were seen once. The specimen was PBMCs from blood, collected about 40 days after vaccination. The clonotype comes from a man over 45 who received an inactivated influenza vaccine.

CDR3 coding DNA: TGCAGCGTTGCGCCCCGACAGGGCGGCTATGGCTACACCTTC. This translates into CSVAPRQGGYGYTF. The V gene is TRBV29-1, the J gene TRBJ1-2; 7 bases agree with TRBD1. Looked up from germline, CDR1 is SQVTM and CDR2 is ANQGSEA. The CDR3 is 14 residues long. The V segment lost 4 bases and the J segment 4 bases; nucleotides outside the gene matches: 9.